This T cell receptor (beta chain) was found in a study of T-cell reconstitution after alpha-beta-depleted transplantation in children. Molecular barcoding with unique molecular identifiers was used for the TCRbeta library. MiXCR, run by TCRdb on the PCR reads, gives a single entry per CDR3 protein. The data show about 410,000 distinct CDR3 sequences, roughly 21% seen once. Trimming at V came to 6 bases and at J to 1 base, leaving 2 bases not matched to a gene. Germline lookup yields CDR1 SNHLY and CDR2 FYNNEI. The CDR3 contains 14 residues. Sequencing was performed on PBMCs from the stem cell graft donor, taken from the stem cell graft. This chain uses TRBV2 with TRBJ1-5, with 8 bases aligning to TRBD1. The receptor's source is a human donor who donated a stem cell graft to a child with acute myeloid leukemia. The DNA for the CDR3 is TGTGCCAGCAGGGACAGGGACAGCAATCAGCCCCAGCATTTT. Translated: CASRDRDSNQPQHF. The complete variable domain, with remaining parts taken from reference TRBV2 and TRBJ1-5, reads EPEVTQTPSHQVTQMGQEVILRCVPISNHLYFYWYRQILGQKVEFLVSFYNNEISEKSEIFDDQFSVERPDGSNFTLKIRSTKLEDSAMYFCASRDRDSNQPQHFGDGTRLSIL.